This T cell receptor beta chain was profiled in a study of PD-L1 blockade in urothelial cancer. At the level of the study: Men with urothelial cancer arising in the bladder made up twenty-five of 29 patients. Prior chemotherapy ranged from 0 to 3 regimens per patient. Blood analysis took place 3 weeks (second dose) and 6 weeks after treatment start.

CDR3 length: 21 amino acids. Regarding time point: pretreatment peripheral blood. Repertoires were generated with immunoSEQ multiplex PCR, while TCRdb's copy carries only in-frame clones and drops some. The profile shows about 45,000 clones, more than 70% of them singletons. This sequence originates from a donor at least 40 years old with urothelial cancer. The chain combines TRBV21-1 with TRBJ2-5; TRBD2 is the table's D call, not checked against the DNA. TRBV21-1 is marked as a pseudogene. The sample was PBMCs, taken around atezolizumab (anti-PD-L1) treatment. CDR3 loop: CASNDQKGLAGGGGREETQYF. CDR3 coding DNA: TGTGCCAGCAACGACCAAAAGGGACTAGCGGGAGGAGGTGGTCGGGAAGAGACCCAGTACTTC.